The entry below gives a single T cell receptor (beta chain) sequence along with its context. Its antigen remains undetermined. Base-call qualities are not available, and no considerably larger clone is one nucleotide away. These data come from a study of blood T cell repertoires in COVID-19 (dated by TCRdb to between 2020 and 2021). For context, the study as a whole: Collaborator samples came from the United States, Italy and Spain and covered acute and convalescent phases of COVID-19. The prospective study material was composed of cDNA or gDNA derived from T cells, B-cell-depleted T cells, or PBMCs. The dataset comprised deeply sampled blood TCRbeta repertoires from subjects exposed to, actively infected with, or recovered from COVID-19. The repertoires were made available in a free public database intended to serve as a resource for research on the immune response to SARS-CoV-2. The samples were drawn from two sources: the first 160 participants of the ongoing ImmuneRACE study, and over 1,000 subjects contributed by 6 global collaborators. Nearly every sample came with metadata listing a de-identified subject ID, COVID-19 status, age in years and sex. HLA class I and class II types, where available, came from metadata supplied by the sample provider rather than from assay-based typing. Paper-wide results and their limitations: The amount of clinical and demographic metadata varied by source and participant and was provided uncurated.

TCRbeta CDR3 regions were amplified from genomic DNA using the immunoSEQ Assay, a bias-controlled multiplex PCR. The authors' pipeline ran thus. Within the assay, amplification of reference gene primers was used to estimate how many nucleated cells each sample contained. To quantify the absolute abundance of each unique TCRbeta CDR3 rearrangement, sequence reads were collapsed and filtered. Productive Simpson clonality was computed per sample as the square root of Simpson's diversity index over productive rearrangements. Here the immuneACCESS table is served through TCRdb, limited to in-frame sequences with V and J called. Missing clones are a known gap in these copies; in checked studies unresolved V genes cover under half, and the rest lacks a known reason. V and J calls and clone size are those listed in that table; D and trimming were worked out from the DNA. The sample table lists roughly 250,000 clones, roughly four fifths of them with a count of one. The ten largest make up 4.7% of the sample.

Whole blood was collected in K2EDTA tubes by collaborating institutions according to the institutions' own protocols. For TCRbeta analysis, collaborators shipped samples in one of three forms: frozen whole blood, isolated PBMCs, or DNA extracted from either of those sample types. The germline V gene specifies SGHRS as CDR1 and YFSETQ as CDR2. The CDR3 numbers 15 residues from cysteine through phenylalanine. The CDR3 DNA has 45 bases and is translated from base 1. After removal of 2 bases from V and 7 bases from J, the junction retains 6 bases not matched to a gene. The sample comprised peripheral blood. The chain is assembled from TRBV5-1 and TRBJ2-7; TRBD2 agrees with 13 junctional bases. The receptor was derived from a woman in her seventies with acute or convalescent COVID-19. This receptor carries the CDR3 CASSLLTSGGSEQYF. The DNA reads TGCGCCAGCAGCTTATTGACTAGCGGGGGGTCAGAGCAGTACTTC.